This T cell receptor (beta chain) stems from a study of T cell changes during pregnancy in multiple sclerosis. The CDR3 totals 15 residues. Germline loops: CDR1 LNHDA, CDR2 SQIVND (reference sequence). V dropped 5 bases and J dropped 2 bases, with 12 bases sitting between them. Libraries were prepared by immunoSEQ multiplex PCR; TCRdb keeps only in-frame clonotypes and omits some of them. The sample carries some 96,000 clones, 92% recorded once. This specimen was peripheral blood, taken after pregnancy. The receptor comes from a female donor with multiple sclerosis, enrolled in a pregnancy study. The V gene is TRBV19, the J gene TRBJ2-2; D is perhaps TRBD1 (5 bases). In DNA, the CDR3 is TGTGCCAGTAGTCGCGACAGAGCCAACACCGGGGAGCTGTTTTTT. Its translation is CASSRDRANTGELFF.